This TCR beta chain was found in a study of T cell repertoires and leukemia-associated antigens (dated by TCRdb to the late 2010s). In terms of the full investigation: Per sample, about 5.1 to 7 million read pairs and roughly 3 to 5.0 million effective reads were obtained, for 15 million to 20 million effective reads in total. Using in vitro peptide stimulation of healthy T cells, the study set out to figure out what antigen is recognized by a TCR Vbeta21 clone that had previously been found in CML patients.

This clonotype occurred many times. Its specific antigen is unknown. Base qualities are not provided; no much larger clone lies one nucleotide away. CD3+ T cells were initially rested overnight at less than 3 million cells/mL in RPMI 1640 lacking fetal bovine serum. MACS immunomagnetic beads were used, per the manufacturer's instructions, to isolate CD3+ T cells from PBMCs. TRIzol reagent was used to extract total RNA from the cultured T cells. TCRbeta libraries were amplified from RNA using 5' rapid amplification of cDNA ends (5'RACE). Before sequencing, library concentration and integrity were assessed using Qubit, an Agilent instrument, and quantitative PCR. Sequencing of qualified libraries was performed on Illumina HiSeq or MiSeq by a commercial service provider. The authors' analysis ran thus. TCR sequences in each sample were identified with MiXCR version 1.8.2. Qualified clones required a CDR3 longer than four amino acids, an in-frame nucleotide length, and no stop codon. A read containing the complete CDR3 structure was defined as an effective read. Validation of expanded clones was performed by RT-PCR with 24 Vbeta primers, GeneScan spectratyping, and Sanger sequencing. Through fastp at Q25 and MiXCR, TCRdb rebuilt clones from the public reads, retaining in-frame beta chains. Entries are consolidated by CDR3 protein sequence, retaining the most common genes and DNA. The V and J calls were not made by the authors but by TCRdb's processing. Counted in this sample were roughly 12,000 distinct CDR3 sequences; roughly 39% of them appeared once. About 33% of the sample lies in the top ten.

From a lookup of the germline V gene, CDR1 and CDR2 are SGHRS and YFSETQ. The germline V end is reduced by 4 bases and the J end by 2 bases; junction bases left unmatched: 4. Spanning cysteine to phenylalanine, the CDR3 consists of 14 amino acids. The entry retains the CDR3 DNA only, 42 bases that are in frame from base 1. Overall study outcomes, separate from this receptor: Antigen specificity and function of the expanded clones were not tested directly and required further investigation. Numbers of Vbeta genes (about 60), Jbeta genes (14), VDJ rearrangements and unique CDR3s did not differ significantly among the four groups.

Recombination linked TRBV5-1 to TRBJ2-3, and 7 junctional nucleotides match TRBD1. Sequenced: CD3+ T cells sorted from blood and cultured. The sequence was obtained from a female donor in good health. The nucleotide sequence is TGCGCCAGCAGCCCGGGACAGTACACAGATACGCAGTATTTT. Its protein is CASSPGQYTDTQYF.